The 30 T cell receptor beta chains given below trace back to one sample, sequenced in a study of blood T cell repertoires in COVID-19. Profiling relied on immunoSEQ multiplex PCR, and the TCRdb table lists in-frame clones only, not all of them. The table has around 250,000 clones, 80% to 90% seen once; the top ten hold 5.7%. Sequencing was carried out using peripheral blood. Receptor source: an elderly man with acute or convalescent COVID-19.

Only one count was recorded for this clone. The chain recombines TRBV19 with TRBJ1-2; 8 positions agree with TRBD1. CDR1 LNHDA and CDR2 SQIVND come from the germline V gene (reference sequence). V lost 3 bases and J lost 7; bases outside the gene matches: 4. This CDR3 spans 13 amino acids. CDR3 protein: CASSIGQGGGYTF. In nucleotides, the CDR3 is TGTGCCAGTAGTATCGGACAGGGTGGTGGCTACACCTTC.

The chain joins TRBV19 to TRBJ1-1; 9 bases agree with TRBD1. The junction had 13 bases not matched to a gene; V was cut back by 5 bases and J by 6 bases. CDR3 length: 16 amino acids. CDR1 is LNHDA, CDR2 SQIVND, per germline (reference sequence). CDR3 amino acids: CASSSPAGQGSAEAFF. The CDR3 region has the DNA TGTGCCAGTAGTTCCCCGGCGGGACAGGGTTCCGCTGAAGCTTTCTTT. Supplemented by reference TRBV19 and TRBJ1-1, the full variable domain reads DGGITQSPKYLFRKEGQNVTLSCEQNLNHDAMYWYRQDPGQGLRLIYYSQIVNDFQKGDIAEGYSVSREKKESFPLTVTSAQKNPTAFYLCASSSPAGQGSAEAFFGQGTRLTVV.

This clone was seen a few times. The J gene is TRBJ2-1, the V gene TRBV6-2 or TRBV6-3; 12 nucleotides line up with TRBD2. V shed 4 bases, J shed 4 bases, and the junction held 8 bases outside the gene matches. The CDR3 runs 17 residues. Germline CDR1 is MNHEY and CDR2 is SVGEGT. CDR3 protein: CASSSRLAGEMYNEQFF. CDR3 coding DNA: TGTGCCAGCAGTTCGCGACTAGCGGGGGAGATGTACAATGAGCAGTTCTTC.

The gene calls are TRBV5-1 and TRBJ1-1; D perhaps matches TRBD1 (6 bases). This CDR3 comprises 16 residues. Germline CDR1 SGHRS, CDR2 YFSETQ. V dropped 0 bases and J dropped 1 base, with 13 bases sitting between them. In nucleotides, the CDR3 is TGCGCCAGCAGCTTGGACACGGGACAAAGGAACACTGAAGCTTTCTTT. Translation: CASSLDTGQRNTEAFF.

The CDR3 bases are TGTGCCAGCAGCTTATATTATTCGAACACCGGGGAGCTGTTTTTT. Amino acid sequence: CASSLYYSNTGELFF. The genes are TRBV7-2 and TRBJ2-2; no clear D gene. V dropped 2 bases and J dropped 0 bases, with 7 bases sitting between them. Germline V gene data show CDR1 as SGHTA and CDR2 as FQGNSA. The CDR3 covers 15 residues.

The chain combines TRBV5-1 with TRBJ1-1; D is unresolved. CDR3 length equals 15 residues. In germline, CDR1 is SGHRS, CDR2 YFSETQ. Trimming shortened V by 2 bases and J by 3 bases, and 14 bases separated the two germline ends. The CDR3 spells CASSLAREVYTEAFF. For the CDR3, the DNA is TGCGCCAGCAGCTTAGCCCGGGAGGTGTACACTGAAGCTTTCTTT.

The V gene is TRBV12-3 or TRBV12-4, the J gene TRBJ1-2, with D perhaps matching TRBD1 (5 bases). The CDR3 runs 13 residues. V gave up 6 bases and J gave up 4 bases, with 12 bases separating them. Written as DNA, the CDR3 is TGTGCCAGCAGGGGGGGGACGGTCTATGGCTACACCTTC. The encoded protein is CASRGGTVYGYTF.

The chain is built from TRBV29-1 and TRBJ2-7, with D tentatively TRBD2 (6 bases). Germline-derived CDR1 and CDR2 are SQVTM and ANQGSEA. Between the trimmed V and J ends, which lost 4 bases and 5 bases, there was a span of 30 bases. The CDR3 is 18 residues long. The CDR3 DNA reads TGCAGCGTTGGGAGCATAGGAGGGAGCATGGGGTATGGGCACGAGCAGTACTTC. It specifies CSVGSIGGSMGYGHEQYF.

CDR3 in DNA: TGTGCCAGCAGGATTAAGGGGGCTTTTGAGACCCAGTACTTC. Translation: CASRIKGAFETQYF. The genes are TRBV3-1 (or the pseudogene TRBV3-2) and TRBJ2-5; TRBD1 matches 7 bases. CDR1 and CDR2 from the germline V gene are LGHDT and YNNKEL (reference sequence). With V trimmed by 6 bases and J by 5 bases, 9 bases remained unmatched. The CDR3 is 14 residues long.

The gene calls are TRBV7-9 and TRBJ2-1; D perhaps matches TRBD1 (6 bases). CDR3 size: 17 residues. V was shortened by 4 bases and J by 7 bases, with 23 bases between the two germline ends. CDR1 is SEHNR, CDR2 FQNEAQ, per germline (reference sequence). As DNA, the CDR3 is TGTGCCAGCAGCTCACAACCGGGGAACAGGGATGAGAATGAGCAGTTCTTC. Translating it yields CASSSQPGNRDENEQFF.

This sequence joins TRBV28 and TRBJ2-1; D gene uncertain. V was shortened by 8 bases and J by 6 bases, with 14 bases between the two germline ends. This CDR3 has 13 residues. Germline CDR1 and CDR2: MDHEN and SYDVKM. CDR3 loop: CASVRQAPNEQFF. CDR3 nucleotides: TGTGCCAGCGTACGGCAGGCGCCCAATGAGCAGTTCTTC.

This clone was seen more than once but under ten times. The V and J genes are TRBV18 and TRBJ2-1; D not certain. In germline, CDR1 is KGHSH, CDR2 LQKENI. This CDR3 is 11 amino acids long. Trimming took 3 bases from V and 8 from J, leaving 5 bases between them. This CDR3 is CASSPRHEQFF. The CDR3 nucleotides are TGTGCCAGCTCACCGCGGCATGAGCAGTTCTTC. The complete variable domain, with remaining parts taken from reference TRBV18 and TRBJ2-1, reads NAGVMQNPRHLVRRRGQEARLRCSPMKGHSHVYWYRQLPEEGLKFMVYLQKENIIDESGMPKERFSAEFPKEGPSILRIQQVVRGDSAAYFCASSPRHEQFFGPGTRLTVL.

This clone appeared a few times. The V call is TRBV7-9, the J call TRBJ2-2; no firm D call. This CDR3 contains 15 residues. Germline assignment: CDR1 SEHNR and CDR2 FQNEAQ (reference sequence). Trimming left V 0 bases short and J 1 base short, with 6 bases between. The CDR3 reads CASSLAPLNTGELFF. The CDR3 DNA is TGTGCCAGCAGCTTAGCCCCATTGAACACCGGGGAGCTGTTTTTT.

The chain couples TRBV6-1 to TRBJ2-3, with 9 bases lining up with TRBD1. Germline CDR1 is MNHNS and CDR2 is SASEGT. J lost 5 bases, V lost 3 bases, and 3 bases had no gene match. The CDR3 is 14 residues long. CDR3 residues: CASSDDRGLDTQYF. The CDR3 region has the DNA TGTGCCAGCAGTGATGACAGGGGGTTAGATACGCAGTATTTT.

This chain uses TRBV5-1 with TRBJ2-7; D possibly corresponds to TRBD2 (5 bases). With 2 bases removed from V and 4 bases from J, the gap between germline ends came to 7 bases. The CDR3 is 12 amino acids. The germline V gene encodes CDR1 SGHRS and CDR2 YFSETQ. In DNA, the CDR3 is TGCGCCAGCAGCTTAGAGGGATACGAGCAGTACTTC. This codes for CASSLEGYEQYF.

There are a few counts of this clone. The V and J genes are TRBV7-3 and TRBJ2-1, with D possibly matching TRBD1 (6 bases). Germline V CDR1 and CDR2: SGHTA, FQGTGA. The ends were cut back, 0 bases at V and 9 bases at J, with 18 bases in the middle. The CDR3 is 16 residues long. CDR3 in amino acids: CASSLTFQGRLGEQFF. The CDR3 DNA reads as TGTGCCAGCAGCTTAACGTTCCAGGGGCGATTAGGTGAGCAGTTCTTC.

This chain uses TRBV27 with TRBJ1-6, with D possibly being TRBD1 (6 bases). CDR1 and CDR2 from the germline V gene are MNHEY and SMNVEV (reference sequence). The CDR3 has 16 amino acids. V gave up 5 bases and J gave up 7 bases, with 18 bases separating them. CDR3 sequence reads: CASSPRRVGANSPLHF. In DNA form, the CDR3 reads TGTGCCAGCAGTCCCCGCCGGGTGGGGGCGAATTCACCCCTCCACTTT.

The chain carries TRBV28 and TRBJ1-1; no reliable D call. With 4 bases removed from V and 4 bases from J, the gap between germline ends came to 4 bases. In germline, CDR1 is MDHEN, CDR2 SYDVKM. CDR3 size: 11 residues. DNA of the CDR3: TGTGCCAGCAGTTCGCGCACTGAAGCTTTCTTT. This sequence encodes CASSSRTEAFF. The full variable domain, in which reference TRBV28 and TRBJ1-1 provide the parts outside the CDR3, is DVKVTQSSRYLVKRTGEKVFLECVQDMDHENMFWYRQDPGLGLRLIYFSYDVKMKEKGDIPEGYSVSREKKERFSLILESASTNQTSMYLCASSSRTEAFFGQGTRLTVV.

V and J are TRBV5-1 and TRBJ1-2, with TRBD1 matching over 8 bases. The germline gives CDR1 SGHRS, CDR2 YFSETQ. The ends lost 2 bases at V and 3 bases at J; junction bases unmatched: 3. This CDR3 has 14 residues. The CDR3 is CASSFAGGDYGYTF. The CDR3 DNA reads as TGCGCCAGCAGCTTTGCAGGGGGCGACTATGGCTACACCTTC.

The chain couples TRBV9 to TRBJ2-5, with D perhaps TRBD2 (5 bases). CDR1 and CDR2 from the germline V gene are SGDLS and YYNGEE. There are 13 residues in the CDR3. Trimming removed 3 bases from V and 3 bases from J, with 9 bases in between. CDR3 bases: TGTGCCAGCAGCGGAACTAGGAAAGAGACCCAGTACTTC. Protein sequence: CASSGTRKETQYF.

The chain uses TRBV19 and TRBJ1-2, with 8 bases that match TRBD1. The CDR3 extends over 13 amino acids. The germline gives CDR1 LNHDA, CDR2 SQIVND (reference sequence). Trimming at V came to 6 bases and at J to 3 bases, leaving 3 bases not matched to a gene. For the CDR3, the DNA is TGTGCCAGTAGATCGGACAGGGACTATGGCTACACCTTC. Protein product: CASRSDRDYGYTF. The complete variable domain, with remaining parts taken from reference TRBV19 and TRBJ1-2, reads DGGITQSPKYLFRKEGQNVTLSCEQNLNHDAMYWYRQDPGQGLRLIYYSQIVNDFQKGDIAEGYSVSREKKESFPLTVTSAQKNPTAFYLCASRSDRDYGYTFGSGTRLTVV.

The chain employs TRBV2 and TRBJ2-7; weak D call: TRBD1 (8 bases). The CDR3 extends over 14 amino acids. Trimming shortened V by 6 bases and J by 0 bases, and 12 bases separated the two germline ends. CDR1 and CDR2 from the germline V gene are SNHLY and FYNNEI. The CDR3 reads CASRHRGGSYEQYF. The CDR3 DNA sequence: TGTGCCAGCAGGCACAGGGGGGGCTCCTACGAGCAGTACTTC.

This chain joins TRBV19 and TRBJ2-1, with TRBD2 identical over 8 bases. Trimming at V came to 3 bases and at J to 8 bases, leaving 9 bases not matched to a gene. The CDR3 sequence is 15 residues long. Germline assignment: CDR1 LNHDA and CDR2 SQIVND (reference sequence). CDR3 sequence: CASSIVGLAYDEQFF. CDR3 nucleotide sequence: TGTGCCAGTAGTATTGTTGGACTAGCTTACGATGAGCAGTTCTTC.

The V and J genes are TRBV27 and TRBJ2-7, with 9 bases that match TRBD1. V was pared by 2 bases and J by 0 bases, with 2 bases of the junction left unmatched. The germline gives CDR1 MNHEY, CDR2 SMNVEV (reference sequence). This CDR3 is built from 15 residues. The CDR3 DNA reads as TGTGCCAGCAGTTTAGGGACAGGGAGCTCCTACGAGCAGTACTTC. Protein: CASSLGTGSSYEQYF.

The CDR3 loop reads CARSRSWTGVKHGNQPQHF. The CDR3 DNA is TGTGCCAGAAGCAGGAGTTGGACAGGGGTGAAGCACGGCAATCAGCCCCAGCATTTT. The chain joins TRBV5-3 to TRBJ1-5; 9 nucleotides align to TRBD1. TRBV5-3 is placed among ORFs of uncertain function. The CDR3 totals 19 residues. After removal of 4 bases from V and 2 bases from J, the junction contained 16 bases not matched to a gene.

This chain's CDR3 is CASSLSRGNTGELFF. CDR3 nucleotide sequence: TGCGCCAGCAGCTTGTCTCGGGGGAACACCGGGGAGCTGTTTTTT. The rearrangement uses TRBV5-1 and TRBJ2-2; possible D gene TRBD2, 5 bases. CDR3 length equals 15 residues. Germline V gene lookup returns CDR1 SGHRS and CDR2 YFSETQ. Trimming removed 1 base from V and 1 base from J, with 8 bases in between.

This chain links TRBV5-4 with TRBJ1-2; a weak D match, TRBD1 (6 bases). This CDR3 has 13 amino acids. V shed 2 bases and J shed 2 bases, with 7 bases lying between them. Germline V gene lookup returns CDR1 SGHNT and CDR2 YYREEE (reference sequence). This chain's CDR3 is CASSFQGNYGYTF. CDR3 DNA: TGTGCCAGCAGCTTTCAGGGGAACTATGGCTACACCTTC.

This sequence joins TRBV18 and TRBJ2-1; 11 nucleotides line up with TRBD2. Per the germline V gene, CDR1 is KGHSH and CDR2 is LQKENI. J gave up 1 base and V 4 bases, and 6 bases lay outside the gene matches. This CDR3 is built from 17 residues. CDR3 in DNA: TGTGCCAGCTCACGGTCGACTAGCGGGGTTTCCTACAATGAGCAGTTCTTC. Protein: CASSRSTSGVSYNEQFF.

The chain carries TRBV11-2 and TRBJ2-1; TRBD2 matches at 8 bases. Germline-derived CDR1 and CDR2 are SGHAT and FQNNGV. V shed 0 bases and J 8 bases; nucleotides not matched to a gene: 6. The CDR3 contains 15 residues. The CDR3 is CASSLDGGAVYEQFF. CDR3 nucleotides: TGTGCCAGCAGCTTAGACGGGGGGGCGGTCTATGAGCAGTTCTTC.

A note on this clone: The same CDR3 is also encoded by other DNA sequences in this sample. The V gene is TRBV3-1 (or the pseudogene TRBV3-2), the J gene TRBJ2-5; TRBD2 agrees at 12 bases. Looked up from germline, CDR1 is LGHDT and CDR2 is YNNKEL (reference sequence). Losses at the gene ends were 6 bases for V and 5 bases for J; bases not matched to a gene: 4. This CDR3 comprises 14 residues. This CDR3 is CASSPSGRAETQYF. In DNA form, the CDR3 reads TGTGCCAGCAGTCCTAGCGGGAGGGCCGAGACCCAGTACTTC.